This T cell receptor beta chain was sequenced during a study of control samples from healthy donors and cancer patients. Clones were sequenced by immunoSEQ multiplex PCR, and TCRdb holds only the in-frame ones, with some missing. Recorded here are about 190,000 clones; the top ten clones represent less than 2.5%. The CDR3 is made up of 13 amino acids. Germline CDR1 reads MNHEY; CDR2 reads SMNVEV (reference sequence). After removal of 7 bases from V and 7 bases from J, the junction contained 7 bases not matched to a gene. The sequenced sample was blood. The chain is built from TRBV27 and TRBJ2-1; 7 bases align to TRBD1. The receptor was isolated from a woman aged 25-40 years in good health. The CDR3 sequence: CASKNRGKNEQFF. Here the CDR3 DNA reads TGTGCCAGCAAGAACAGGGGAAAGAATGAGCAGTTCTTC.